In its sample, the clone carrying this T cell receptor beta chain was seen many times. Its antigen is still unknown. This sample stems from a study of T cells in Graves' hyperthyroidism and ophthalmopathy. Overall study findings and caveats: Ophthalmopathy was identified by the model a median 6.5 months ahead of onset.

Used for diagnoses were clinical symptoms, serum thyroxine and TRAb, thyroid ultrasound and orbital computed tomography. The PBMCs studied were ones that came from 10 ml fresh peripheral blood. Trimming removed 2 bases from V and 4 bases from J; junction bases left unmatched: 8. The CDR3 is 16 residues long. Germline V lookup: CDR1 MNHEY, CDR2 SMNVEV (reference sequence). The CDR3 regions of TCR beta were amplified from RNA transcripts. Initially, a first-round RT-PCR of the TCR CDR3 employed the HTBI primer set. TCRdb independently ran MiXCR on the multiplex PCR reads; one entry per CDR3 protein. Here the sample spans hundreds of thousands of distinct CDR3 sequences, roughly 15% being singletons.

The V call is TRBV27, the J call TRBJ1-5; TRBD1 agrees at 7 bases. This clonotype was obtained from a woman between 35 and 50 years old with Graves' ophthalmopathy. Sequences were obtained from blood. The CDR3 region is CASSLIGGGGNQPQHF. The DNA for the CDR3 is TGTGCCAGCAGTTTAATAGGGGGCGGGGGTAATCAGCCCCAGCATTTT.